This T cell receptor beta chain was found in a study of T cell repertoires in cytomegalovirus infection. The overall study: It can be stated that public TCR beta signatures indicated CMV infection as well as a matching HLA type. Study conclusions and caveats: Within the response measured ex vivo, HLA-C-restricted CMV-specific TCR beta clonotypes were dominant. Carriers of CMV plus the relevant HLA were identified by cumulative public TCR beta family frequency.

Each CDR3 protein gets one entry after TCRdb re-called the reads with MiXCR. The table records approximately 180,000 distinct CDR3 sequences, approximately 18% of them present only once. The table lists this clonotype with a few counts. Its antigen remains unidentified. Trimming took off 0 bases at V and 8 bases at J, with 8 bases between the two ends. CDR1 and CDR2 (germline): MNHEY, SVGEGT. There are 13 residues in the CDR3. The receptor's source is a human donor in good health (CMV status not recorded). Some clones in this sample may be carry-over from other donors' samples. Sequenced material: CD8+ T cells from PBMCs. This chain links TRBV6-2 or TRBV6-3 with TRBJ2-4; D uncertain. CDR3: CASSYSERDIQYF. CDR3 DNA: TGTGCCAGCAGTTACTCAGAAAGGGACATTCAGTACTTC.